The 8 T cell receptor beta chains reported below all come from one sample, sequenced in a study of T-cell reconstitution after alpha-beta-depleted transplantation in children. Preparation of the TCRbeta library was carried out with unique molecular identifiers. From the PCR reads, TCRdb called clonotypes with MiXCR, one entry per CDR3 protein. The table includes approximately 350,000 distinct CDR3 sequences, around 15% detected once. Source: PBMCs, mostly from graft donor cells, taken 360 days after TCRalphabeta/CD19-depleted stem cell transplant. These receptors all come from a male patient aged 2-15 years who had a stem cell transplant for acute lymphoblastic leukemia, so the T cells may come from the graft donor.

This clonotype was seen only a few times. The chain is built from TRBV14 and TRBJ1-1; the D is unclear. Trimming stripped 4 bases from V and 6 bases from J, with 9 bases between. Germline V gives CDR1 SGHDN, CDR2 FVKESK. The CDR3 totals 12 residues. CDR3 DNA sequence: TGTGCCAGCAGCCCTTTTAGGGCTGAAGCTTTCTTT. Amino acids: CASSPFRAEAFF.

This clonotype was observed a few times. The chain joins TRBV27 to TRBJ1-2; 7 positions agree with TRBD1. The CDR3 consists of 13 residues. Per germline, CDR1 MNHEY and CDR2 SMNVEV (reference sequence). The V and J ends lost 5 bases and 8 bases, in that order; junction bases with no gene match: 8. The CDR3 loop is CASSPPDRRGYTF. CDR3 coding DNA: TGTGCCAGCAGTCCTCCGGACAGGCGAGGCTACACCTTC.

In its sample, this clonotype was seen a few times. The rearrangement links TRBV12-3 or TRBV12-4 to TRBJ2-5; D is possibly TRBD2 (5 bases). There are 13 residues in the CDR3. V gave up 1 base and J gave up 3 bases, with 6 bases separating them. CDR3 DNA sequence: TGTGCCAGCAGTTTAGGACTAAAAGAGACCCAGTACTTC. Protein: CASSLGLKETQYF.

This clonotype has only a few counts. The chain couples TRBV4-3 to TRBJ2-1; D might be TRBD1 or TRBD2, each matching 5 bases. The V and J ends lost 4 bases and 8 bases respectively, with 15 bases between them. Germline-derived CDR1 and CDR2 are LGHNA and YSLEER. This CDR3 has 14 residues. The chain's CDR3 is CASSRLGATYEQFF. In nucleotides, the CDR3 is TGCGCCAGCAGCCGTCTCGGGGCGACCTATGAGCAGTTCTTC.

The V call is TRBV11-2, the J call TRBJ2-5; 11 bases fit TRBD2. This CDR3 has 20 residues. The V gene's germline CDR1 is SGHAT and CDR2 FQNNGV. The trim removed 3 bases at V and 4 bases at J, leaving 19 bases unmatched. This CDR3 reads CASSFPIATSLAGVLETQYF. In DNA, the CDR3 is TGTGCCAGCAGCTTCCCAATAGCCACCTCACTAGCGGGAGTGTTAGAGACCCAGTACTTC. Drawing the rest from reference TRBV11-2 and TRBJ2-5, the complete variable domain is EAGVAQSPRYKIIEKRQSVAFWCNPISGHATLYWYQQILGQGPKLLIQFQNNGVVDDSQLPKDRFSAERLKGVDSTLKIQPAKLEDSAVYLCASSFPIATSLAGVLETQYFGPGTRLLVL.

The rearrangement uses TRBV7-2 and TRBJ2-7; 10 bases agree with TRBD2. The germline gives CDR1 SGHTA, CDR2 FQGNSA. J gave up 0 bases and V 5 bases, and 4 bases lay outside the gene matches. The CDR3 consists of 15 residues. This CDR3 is CASSPSGRASYEQYF. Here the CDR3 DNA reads TGTGCCAGCAGCCCAAGCGGGAGGGCCTCCTACGAGCAGTACTTC.

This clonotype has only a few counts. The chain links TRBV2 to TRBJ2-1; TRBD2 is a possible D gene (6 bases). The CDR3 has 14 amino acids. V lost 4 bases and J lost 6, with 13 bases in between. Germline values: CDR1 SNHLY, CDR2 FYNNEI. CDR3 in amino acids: CASSALAGLNEQFF. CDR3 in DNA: TGTGCCAGCAGTGCCCTGGCGGGACTCAATGAGCAGTTCTTC.

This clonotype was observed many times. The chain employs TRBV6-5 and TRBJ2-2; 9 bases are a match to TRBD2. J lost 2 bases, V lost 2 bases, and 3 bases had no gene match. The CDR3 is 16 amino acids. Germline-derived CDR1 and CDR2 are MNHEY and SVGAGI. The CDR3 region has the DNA TGTGCCAGCAGTTACCGGACTAGCGTCAACACCGGGGAGCTGTTTTTT. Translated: CASSYRTSVNTGELFF.